These 29 T cell receptor beta chains share one sample of origin, sequenced in a study of T cell responses to AZD1222 COVID-19 vaccine. Method: immunoSEQ multiplex PCR; TCRdb's copy keeps in-frame clones and lacks some. The repertoire includes 100,000 to 150,000 clones, 70% to 90% of them detected once, and about 10% sits in the top ten. This sample comprised peripheral blood, obtained on day 0 of AZD1222 vaccination. The source of these receptors is an adult in good health.

The V and J genes are TRBV6-5 and TRBJ1-2; tentative D call: TRBD1 (5 bases). Per germline, CDR1 MNHEY and CDR2 SVGAGI. With 8 bases removed from V and 8 bases from J, the gap between germline ends came to 15 bases. This CDR3 comprises 12 residues. CDR3 coding DNA: TGTGCCAGCCGGATAATTAGGGACGGCTACACCTTC. Its protein is CASRIIRDGYTF.

This clone was recorded a few times. The chain employs TRBV7-9 and TRBJ2-7, with 7 bases matching TRBD2. The V and J ends lost 1 base and 7 bases, in that order; junction bases with no gene match: 10. The CDR3 is 15 residues long. CDR1 and CDR2 (germline): SEHNR, FQNEAQ (reference sequence). The CDR3 nucleotides are TGTGCCAGCAGCTTAGAGGCTAGCGGAAAGGCTGAGCAGTACTTC. Its translation: CASSLEASGKAEQYF.

The chain couples TRBV5-6 to TRBJ2-7; 11 nucleotides match TRBD2. Germline values: CDR1 SGHDT, CDR2 YYEEEE. Trimming cost V 5 bases and J 5 bases; bases outside gene matches: 6. This CDR3 is built from 14 residues. The CDR3 DNA reads TGTGCCAGCAGGAGACTAGCGGGAAGTCACGAGCAGTACTTC. Protein: CASRRLAGSHEQYF.

The J gene is TRBJ1-1, the V gene TRBV28; 9 nucleotides agree with TRBD1. The germline V gene has CDR1 MDHEN and CDR2 SYDVKM. The CDR3 totals 14 residues. J was trimmed by 3 bases and V by 6 bases; bases with no gene match: 5. Here the CDR3 reads CASSPQGADTEAFF. In DNA form, the CDR3 reads TGTGCCAGCAGCCCACAGGGGGCGGACACTGAAGCTTTCTTT.

The rearrangement links TRBV25-1 to TRBJ1-1; 10 bases are shared with TRBD1. Germline V gives CDR1 MGHDK, CDR2 SYGVNS. This CDR3 is built from 16 residues. V lost 4 bases to trimming and J lost 3 bases; unmatched junction nucleotides: 8. As DNA, the CDR3 is TGTGCCAGCAGTGGGTGGGACAGGGGAGAGCACACTGAAGCTTTCTTT. It encodes CASSGWDRGEHTEAFF.

The rearrangement uses TRBV6-5 and TRBJ1-1; 10 nucleotides line up with TRBD1. Unmatched junction bases numbered 5, after V lost 6 bases and J lost 1 base. This CDR3 has 15 amino acids. From germline, CDR1 is MNHEY and CDR2 SVGAGI. Here the CDR3 DNA reads TGTGCCAGCAGGGCCAGGACAGGGGGGAACACTGAAGCTTTCTTT. It translates to CASRARTGGNTEAFF.

This chain links TRBV5-4 with TRBJ2-2, with D perhaps matching TRBD1 (5 bases). Trimming pared 5 bases from V and 4 bases from J, leaving 15 bases between. Germline CDR1 SGHNT, CDR2 YYREEE (reference sequence). The CDR3 is 15 residues long. The CDR3 DNA follows: TGTGCCAGCAGTAAACCAGGGAAGAGCACCGGGGAGCTGTTTTTT. Translating it yields CASSKPGKSTGELFF.

The rearrangement links TRBV28 to TRBJ1-5; 8 bases match TRBD1. The CDR3 has 13 amino acids. V was pared by 8 bases and J by 4 bases, with 4 bases of the junction left unmatched. The germline V gene has CDR1 MDHEN and CDR2 SYDVKM. This CDR3 reads CASVTGANQPQHF. The CDR3 DNA sequence: TGTGCCAGCGTGACAGGGGCAAATCAGCCCCAGCATTTT. Full variable domain (remainder filled in from reference TRBV28 and TRBJ1-5): DVKVTQSSRYLVKRTGEKVFLECVQDMDHENMFWYRQDPGLGLRLIYFSYDVKMKEKGDIPEGYSVSREKKERFSLILESASTNQTSMYLCASVTGANQPQHFGDGTRLSIL.

The J gene is TRBJ1-6, the V gene TRBV3-1 (or the pseudogene TRBV3-2); maybe TRBD1 (6 bases). The CDR3 sequence is 14 residues long. CDR1 is LGHDT and CDR2 is YNNKEL in the germline V gene (reference sequence). V was trimmed by 4 bases and J by 14 bases, leaving 18 bases between them. In DNA form, the CDR3 reads TGTGCCAGCAGCCCGGGTCCGGGGGGCGAGACCCTCCACTTT. Translated: CASSPGPGGETLHF.

This chain uses TRBV28 with TRBJ1-2; the D gene is possibly TRBD1 (5 bases). The CDR3 runs 16 residues. Germline V lookup: CDR1 MDHEN, CDR2 SYDVKM. V lost 4 bases, J lost 6 bases, and 21 bases lay in between. Written as DNA, the CDR3 is TGTGCCAGCAGTTCCCCTTACCCTCAGGGTCCGCATGGCTACACCTTC. This gives the protein CASSSPYPQGPHGYTF.

This clone was counted a few times. The J gene is TRBJ1-1, the V gene TRBV9; D is ambiguous. The germline V gene has CDR1 SGDLS and CDR2 YYNGEE. V was trimmed by 0 bases and J by 3 bases, leaving 6 bases between them. The CDR3 length is 13 residues. CDR3 nucleotides: TGTGCCAGCAGCGTAGACGGGGACACTGAAGCTTTCTTT. Encoded protein: CASSVDGDTEAFF.

The chain employs TRBV7-2 and TRBJ2-3; perhaps TRBD2 as D (5 bases). V lost 3 bases, J lost 4 bases, and 14 bases lay in between. The CDR3 extends over 15 amino acids. The germline gives CDR1 SGHTA, CDR2 FQGNSA. Here the CDR3 DNA reads TGTGCCAGCAGCTTTTCCGGGGTTGGCTCAGATACGCAGTATTTT. Amino acid sequence: CASSFSGVGSDTQYF. The full variable domain, its missing parts supplied by reference TRBV7-2 and TRBJ2-3, is GAGVSQSPSNKVTEKGKDVELRCDPISGHTALYWYRQSLGQGLEFLIYFQGNSAPDKSGLPSDRFSAERTGGSVSTLTIQRTQQEDSAVYLCASSFSGVGSDTQYFGPGTRLTVL.

V usage is TRBV19 and J usage is TRBJ1-1; 8 positions match TRBD1. The CDR3 extends over 16 amino acids. Germline V lookup: CDR1 LNHDA, CDR2 SQIVND (reference sequence). V gave up 1 base and J gave up 3 bases; unmatched junction bases: 7. In DNA, the CDR3 is TGTGCCAGTAGTATAGCGTCAGGGGGCTCCTACACTGAAGCTTTCTTT. Protein product: CASSIASGGSYTEAFF.

The chain has TRBV14 and TRBJ2-3, with TRBD2 matching 11 bases. The CDR3 totals 16 residues. Germline assignment: CDR1 SGHDN and CDR2 FVKESK. The junction had 5 bases not matched to a gene; V was cut back by 4 bases and J by 2 bases. The chain's CDR3 is CASSPRGLAVTDTQYF. The DNA for the CDR3 is TGTGCCAGCAGCCCGAGGGGACTAGCGGTCACAGATACGCAGTATTTT.

Here the CDR3 reads CASSLTPSGGGYGYTF. The CDR3 bases are TGCGCCAGCAGCTTGACGCCCTCAGGGGGCGGCTATGGCTACACCTTC. The chain is built from TRBV5-1 and TRBJ1-2; 8 bases are a match to TRBD1. V gave up 1 base and J gave up 4 bases; unmatched junction bases: 9. Germline lookup yields CDR1 SGHRS and CDR2 YFSETQ. This CDR3 contains 16 residues.

CDR3 in DNA: TGTGCCAGCAGACAGGGGAGCTCCTACAATGAGCAGTTCTTC. Encoded protein: CASRQGSSYNEQFF. The chain links TRBV2 to TRBJ2-1; TRBD1 agrees at 7 bases. The germline V gene encodes CDR1 SNHLY and CDR2 FYNNEI. Trimming took 6 bases from V and 0 from J; bases not matched to a gene: 2. The CDR3 has 14 amino acids.

The rearrangement uses TRBV12-5 and TRBJ1-5; TRBD1 might be the D (5 bases). Trimming removed 3 bases at V and 7 bases at J, with 19 bases between. The CDR3 runs to 16 residues. Germline values: CDR1 LGHNT, CDR2 FRNRAP. CDR3 DNA: TGTGCTAGTGGTTTCGGAACGGGACCCACAGACCAGCCCCAGCATTTT. It yields the protein CASGFGTGPTDQPQHF.

This chain joins TRBV2 and TRBJ2-7; tentatively, D is TRBD2 (6 bases). V dropped 2 bases and J dropped 6 bases, with 8 bases sitting between them. CDR3 length: 12 amino acids. Germline assignment: CDR1 SNHLY and CDR2 FYNNEI. This CDR3 is CASSEISGEQYF. CDR3 nucleotides: TGTGCCAGCAGTGAAATTAGCGGCGAGCAGTACTTC.

The V and J genes are TRBV6-1 and TRBJ2-7; D tentatively fits TRBD1 or TRBD2 (5 bases each). Trimming stripped 0 bases from V and 6 bases from J, with 21 bases between. Germline V gene sequence: CDR1 MNHNS, CDR2 SASEGT. The CDR3 spans 17 residues. The CDR3 loop is CASSEALLGAGLVEQYF. The CDR3 coding sequence is TGTGCCAGCAGTGAAGCGCTTCTCGGGGCAGGGCTTGTCGAGCAGTACTTC.

The V call is TRBV3-1 (or the pseudogene TRBV3-2), the J call TRBJ1-2, with D unclear. This CDR3 has 16 amino acids. Germline loops: CDR1 LGHDT, CDR2 YNNKEL (reference sequence). V dropped 4 bases and J dropped 1 base, with 16 bases sitting between them. Here the CDR3 reads CASSPVFGFLNYGYTF. Written as DNA, the CDR3 is TGTGCCAGCAGCCCAGTTTTCGGTTTCCTTAACTATGGCTACACCTTC.

This clone was seen once. The chain is built from TRBV3-1 (or the pseudogene TRBV3-2) and TRBJ1-6, with D uncertain. This CDR3 comprises 13 residues. Trimming pared 4 bases from V and 3 bases from J, leaving 4 bases between. Germline V lookup: CDR1 LGHDT, CDR2 YNNKEL (reference sequence). The CDR3 reads CASSLGYNSPLHF. The CDR3 DNA reads TGTGCCAGCAGCCTGGGCTATAATTCACCCCTCCACTTT.

The rearrangement links TRBV2 to TRBJ2-1, with 8 bases matching TRBD1. Germline values: CDR1 SNHLY, CDR2 FYNNEI. The J segment lost 0 bases and the V segment lost 3 bases, leaving 13 bases of the junction unmatched. CDR3 length: 19 amino acids. CDR3 in DNA: TGTGCCAGCAGTGATCCCGACAGGGGAGGTGTGGGCTCCTACAATGAGCAGTTCTTC. It encodes CASSDPDRGGVGSYNEQFF.

The chain carries TRBV7-3 and TRBJ2-7; maybe TRBD1 (7 bases). This CDR3 region has 13 residues. Trimming took off 3 bases at V and 6 bases at J, with 12 bases between the two ends. Germline values: CDR1 SGHTA, CDR2 FQGTGA. CDR3 amino acids: CASSFVQGGEQYF. CDR3 nucleotide sequence: TGTGCCAGCAGCTTCGTTCAGGGGGGCGAGCAGTACTTC. The whole variable domain, filled in from reference TRBV7-3 and TRBJ2-7, reads GAGVSQTPSNKVTEKGKYVELRCDPISGHTALYWYRQSLGQGPEFLIYFQGTGAADDSGLPNDRFFAVRPEGSVSTLKIQRTERGDSAVYLCASSFVQGGEQYFGPGTRLTVT.

The chain combines TRBV30 with TRBJ2-7, with D perhaps matching TRBD2 (5 bases). CDR1 is GTSNPN and CDR2 is SVGIG in the germline V gene (reference sequence). This CDR3 is built from 12 residues. Trimming took off 2 bases at V and 2 bases at J, with 7 bases between the two ends. The CDR3 DNA sequence: TGTGCCTGGAGTCCGGGGACCTACGAGCAGTACTTC. This translates into CAWSPGTYEQYF.

The rearrangement joins TRBV30 to TRBJ1-5, with 8 bases that match TRBD1. The CDR3 has 15 amino acids. J lost 6 bases, V lost 0 bases, and 7 bases had no gene match. Germline loops: CDR1 GTSNPN, CDR2 SVGIG (reference sequence). The DNA for the CDR3 is TGTGCCTGGAGTGTAAATGGACAGGGTGGTCAGCCCCAGCATTTT. Residues: CAWSVNGQGGQPQHF.

V gene TRBV24-1 combines with J gene TRBJ2-1; the D gene is possibly TRBD2 (5 bases). The V gene's germline CDR1 is KGHDR and CDR2 SFDVKD. This CDR3 is built from 14 residues. V lost 7 bases to trimming and J lost 0 bases, with 9 bases between them. The CDR3 DNA sequence: TGTGCCACCAGCCGGGATATCTCCTACAATGAGCAGTTCTTC. Protein: CATSRDISYNEQFF.

The count of this clone is one. The rearrangement uses TRBV3-1 (or the pseudogene TRBV3-2) and TRBJ2-7; the match to TRBD2 covers 8 bases. Losses at the gene ends were 5 bases for V and 3 bases for J; bases not matched to a gene: 9. Germline CDR1 is LGHDT and CDR2 is YNNKEL (reference sequence). The CDR3 covers 15 residues. CDR3 sequence: CASSSPLAGFYEQYF. CDR3 bases: TGTGCCAGCAGCTCCCCGTTAGCGGGATTCTACGAGCAGTACTTC.

The V and J genes are TRBV7-3 and TRBJ2-3, with TRBD2 as a possible D gene (5 bases). Trimming stripped 6 bases from V and 2 bases from J, with 9 bases between. The CDR3 is made up of 13 amino acids. CDR1 and CDR2 (germline): SGHTA, FQGTGA. CDR3 sequence (DNA): TGTGCCAGCAGTTACGACTACACAGATACGCAGTATTTT. Protein: CASSYDYTDTQYF.

For the CDR3, the DNA is TGTGCCAGCAGTTACTCGGGCGGGATTTTGAACACTGAAGCTTTCTTT. It specifies CASSYSGGILNTEAFF. The V and J genes are TRBV6-5 and TRBJ1-1; D not certain. The ends were cut back, 0 bases at V and 0 bases at J, with 11 bases in the middle. CDR3 length: 16 amino acids. The germline V gene has CDR1 MNHEY and CDR2 SVGAGI.